This T cell receptor beta chain comes out of a study of regulatory T cells in long-lasting Graves disease. The germline CDR1 and CDR2 sequences are DFQATT and SNEGSKA (reference sequence). The V end lost 6 bases, the J end lost 4 bases, and 22 bases lay between the germline ends. The length of the CDR3 is 15 residues. To make TCR beta libraries, researchers used iRepertoire HTBI primers and Arm-PCR of CDR3 regions. TCRdb re-analysed the multiplex PCR reads in MiXCR, keeping a single row per CDR3 protein. The sample records approximately 350,000 distinct CDR3 sequences, approximately 10% being singletons. Regarding time point: newly diagnosed GD, antithyroid drugs for less than 3 months. Scientists built the TCR library using RNA that was extracted from PBMCs. This clonotype came up many times. These records were also assigned to another study, of T cells in Graves' hyperthyroidism and ophthalmopathy.

The sequence derives from a woman under 30 with Graves disease. This sample comprised peripheral blood mononuclear cells (PBMCs), obtained at new diagnosis, from a patient treated with antithyroid drugs. The chain is built from TRBV20-1 and TRBJ2-7; weak D call: TRBD2 (6 bases). The CDR3 sequence is CSASSDRKAVYEQYF. The CDR3 DNA is TGCAGTGCGTCTAGCGACAGAAAAGCAGTGTACGAGCAGTACTTC.